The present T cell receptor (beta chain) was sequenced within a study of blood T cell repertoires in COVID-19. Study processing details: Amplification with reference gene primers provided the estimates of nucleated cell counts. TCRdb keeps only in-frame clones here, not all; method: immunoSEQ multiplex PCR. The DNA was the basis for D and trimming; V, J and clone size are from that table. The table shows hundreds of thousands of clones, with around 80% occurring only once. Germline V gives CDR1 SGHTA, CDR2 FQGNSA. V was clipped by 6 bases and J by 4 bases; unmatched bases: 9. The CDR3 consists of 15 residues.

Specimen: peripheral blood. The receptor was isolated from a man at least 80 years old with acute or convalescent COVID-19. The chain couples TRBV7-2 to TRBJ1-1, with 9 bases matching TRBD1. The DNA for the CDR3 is TGTGCCAGCAGATTAACAGGGGGCTTGAGCACTGAAGCTTTCTTT. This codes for CASRLTGGLSTEAFF.